The clone carrying this T cell receptor beta chain was seen a handful of times. The antigen is not known. V was clipped by 8 bases and J by 6 bases, with 13 bases between them. The CDR3 runs to 13 residues. TCRbeta libraries were built with three rounds of nested PCR, modified from ARM-PCR. TCRdb recomputed calls from the multiplex PCR reads with MiXCR, one row per CDR3 protein. The sample comprises about 85,000 distinct CDR3 sequences, roughly 62% of which are singletons, and 15% rests with the top ten. The data were obtained in a study of tumor and adjacent non-tumor tissue in lung cancer. Study-wide results and caveats: Compared with tumor, normal lung showed significantly lower TCR diversity.

This sample's RNA came from whole unsorted tissue. The sample taken for sequencing was lung tumor tissue. The sequence derives from a man between 65 and 79 years old with non-small cell lung cancer. V and J are TRBV12-3 or TRBV12-4 and TRBJ2-2; D assignment may be TRBD1 or TRBD2 (5 bases each). The CDR3 nucleotides read TGTGCCAGCGGGGTCCGGGGCTCCGGGGAGCTGTTTTTT. It codes for CASGVRGSGELFF.